This entry lists 27 T cell receptor beta chains sequenced from one sample in a study of blood T cell repertoires in COVID-19. The data were produced by immunoSEQ multiplex PCR, yet TCRdb's version contains in-frame clones alone and is incomplete. The repertoire holds approximately 73,000 clones, with roughly four fifths as singletons. The sample consisted of peripheral blood. The origin of the receptors is a woman in her 70s with acute or convalescent COVID-19.

The chain is built from TRBV7-2 and TRBJ1-2, with D unclear. The CDR3 totals 14 residues. V lost 2 bases and J 0 bases, leaving 7 bases between the germline ends. Germline CDR1 SGHTA, CDR2 FQGNSA. Written as DNA, the CDR3 is TGTGCCAGCAGCTTACAAGCCCCTAACTATGGCTACACCTTC. Translation: CASSLQAPNYGYTF.

This chain uses TRBV28 with TRBJ2-1; the D gene is possibly TRBD1 (5 bases). Germline V gene sequence: CDR1 MDHEN, CDR2 SYDVKM. The V end was cut by 7 bases, the J end by 9 bases, with 10 bases between. The CDR3 runs 11 residues. In DNA, the CDR3 is TGTGCCAGCAACCGACAGACTGAGCAGTTCTTC. Translating gives CASNRQTEQFF.

This clone was seen a single time. The chain carries TRBV5-1 and TRBJ2-2, with TRBD1 identical over 10 bases. The V gene's germline CDR1 is SGHRS and CDR2 YFSETQ. The CDR3 has 17 residues. V lost 6 bases to trimming and J lost 6 bases; unmatched junction nucleotides: 14. Here the CDR3 DNA reads TGCGCCAGCAAACTACGGGTGGGACAGGGGAAGGCCGGGGAGCTGTTTTTT. This codes for CASKLRVGQGKAGELFF.

The chain is built from TRBV5-5 and TRBJ2-1, with a weak D call TRBD1 (5 bases). V lost 5 bases to trimming and J lost 6 bases, with 18 bases between them. Germline V gene sequence: CDR1 SGHKS, CDR2 YYEKEE (reference sequence). This CDR3 comprises 15 residues. The CDR3 protein is CASSLNPQGTNEQFF. DNA of the CDR3: TGTGCCAGCAGTTTAAATCCCCAGGGTACCAATGAGCAGTTCTTC.

The genes are TRBV28 and TRBJ2-3; D might be TRBD1 (6 bases). Trimming cost V 7 bases and J 1 base, with 12 bases left between them. Germline V gives CDR1 MDHEN, CDR2 SYDVKM. This CDR3 is 14 amino acids long. CDR3 sequence: CASNGGVGTDTQYF. The DNA for the CDR3 is TGTGCCAGCAATGGGGGCGTGGGCACAGATACGCAGTATTTT. The full variable domain, completed using reference TRBV28 and TRBJ2-3, is DVKVTQSSRYLVKRTGEKVFLECVQDMDHENMFWYRQDPGLGLRLIYFSYDVKMKEKGDIPEGYSVSREKKERFSLILESASTNQTSMYLCASNGGVGTDTQYFGPGTRLTVL.

In its sample, this clone was seen a few times. The chain is built from TRBV7-2 and TRBJ1-6; TRBD1 might be the D (5 bases). Trimming removed 6 bases at V and 5 bases at J, with 26 bases between. The CDR3 loop spans 19 amino acids. The V gene's germline CDR1 is SGHTA and CDR2 FQGNSA. CDR3 DNA sequence: TGTGCCAGCAGATCATGGGGCAGCCCGAACTTTCCGAATAATTCACCCCTCCACTTT. It translates to CASRSWGSPNFPNNSPLHF.

The V and J genes are TRBV7-2 and TRBJ1-1; maybe TRBD1 (5 bases). V was cut by 3 bases and J by 8 bases, with 13 bases left in between. The germline CDR1 and CDR2 sequences are SGHTA and FQGNSA. The CDR3 sequence is 13 residues long. Here the CDR3 reads CASSLSLGPEAFF. As DNA, the CDR3 is TGTGCCAGCAGCTTGAGCCTGGGGCCCGAAGCTTTCTTT.

The J gene is TRBJ2-2, the V gene TRBV27; 12 positions match TRBD2. The germline V gene has CDR1 MNHEY and CDR2 SMNVEV (reference sequence). CDR3 length: 18 amino acids. Trimming at V came to 0 bases and at J to 7 bases, leaving 9 bases not matched to a gene. The CDR3 spells CASSLSSLAGGPNGELFF. CDR3 bases: TGTGCCAGCAGTTTATCCTCCCTAGCGGGAGGGCCCAACGGGGAGCTGTTTTTT.

The V gene is TRBV9, the J gene TRBJ2-3, with D perhaps matching TRBD2 (5 bases). This CDR3 spans 15 amino acids. Germline V lookup: CDR1 SGDLS, CDR2 YYNGEE. V gave up 0 bases and J gave up 0 bases, with 8 bases separating them. This CDR3 is CASSVVGESTDTQYF. For the CDR3, the DNA is TGTGCCAGCAGCGTAGTCGGGGAGAGCACAGATACGCAGTATTTT. The variable domain in full, completed from reference TRBV9 and TRBJ2-3, reads DSGVTQTPKHLITATGQRVTLRCSPRSGDLSVYWYQQSLDQGLQFLIQYYNGEERAKGNILERFSAQQFPDLHSELNLSSLELGDSALYFCASSVVGESTDTQYFGPGTRLTVL.

The V gene is TRBV28, the J gene TRBJ1-2; perhaps TRBD1 as D (5 bases). With 6 bases removed from V and 4 bases from J, the gap between germline ends came to 18 bases. The CDR3 is 15 amino acids. Germline CDR1 and CDR2: MDHEN and SYDVKM. CDR3 sequence: CASRGSGGVVYGYTF. Here the CDR3 DNA reads TGTGCCAGCAGGGGTTCGGGAGGGGTGGTCTATGGCTACACCTTC.

This sequence joins TRBV30 and TRBJ1-5; the match to TRBD1 covers 7 bases. CDR1 is GTSNPN and CDR2 is SVGIG in the germline V gene (reference sequence). The CDR3 totals 14 residues. V shed 2 bases, J shed 4 bases, and the junction held 5 bases outside the gene matches. CDR3 residues: CAWSRGLENQPQHF. The CDR3 DNA sequence: TGTGCCTGGAGTAGGGGGCTGGAAAATCAGCCCCAGCATTTT. The full variable domain, in which reference TRBV30 and TRBJ1-5 provide the parts outside the CDR3, is SQTIHQWPATLVQPVGSPLSLECTVEGTSNPNLYWYRQAAGRGLQLLFYSVGIGQISSEVPQNLSASRPQDRQFILSSKKLLLSDSGFYLCAWSRGLENQPQHFGDGTRLSIL.

This clone showed up just a few times. The gene calls are TRBV20-1 and TRBJ2-5, with TRBD2 as a possible D gene (5 bases). From germline, CDR1 is DFQATT and CDR2 SNEGSKA (reference sequence). The V and J ends lost 7 bases and 5 bases respectively, with 11 bases between them. The CDR3 extends over 11 amino acids. As DNA, the CDR3 is TGCAGTGTCGGGGATATGGAGACCCAGTACTTC. Its translation: CSVGDMETQYF.

The V call is TRBV5-1, the J call TRBJ2-3; TRBD2 is a possible D gene (7 bases). Germline CDR1 is SGHRS and CDR2 is YFSETQ. There are 14 residues in the CDR3. The ends were cut back, 1 base at V and 4 bases at J, with 10 bases in the middle. CDR3 amino acids: CASSLWGGPDTQYF. The CDR3 nucleotides read TGCGCCAGCAGCTTGTGGGGGGGCCCAGATACGCAGTATTTT.

The chain links TRBV7-8 to TRBJ2-1; 14 bases align to TRBD2. V trimming: 3 bases; J trimming: 4 bases; junction bases outside the gene matches: 8. This CDR3 is 18 amino acids long. Per the germline V gene, CDR1 is SGHVS and CDR2 is FQNEAQ. The CDR3 is CASSLGLAGVKGYNEQFF. The CDR3 DNA sequence: TGTGCCAGCAGCTTGGGACTAGCGGGAGTGAAGGGGTACAATGAGCAGTTCTTC.

This clone was counted between two and nine times. The rearrangement links TRBV27 to TRBJ1-6, with TRBD1 matching over 9 bases. This CDR3 contains 15 residues. V lost 0 bases and J lost 10; bases outside the gene matches: 4. Germline V gene lookup returns CDR1 MNHEY and CDR2 SMNVEV (reference sequence). CDR3 DNA sequence: TGTGCCAGCAGTTTATCAGGGACAGGGTCATCACCCCTCCACTTT. Translated, it gives CASSLSGTGSSPLHF.

This clone came up a few times. The J gene is TRBJ1-2, the V gene TRBV19; D not resolved. V lost 8 bases to trimming and J lost 2 bases, with 15 bases between them. Germline loops: CDR1 LNHDA, CDR2 SQIVND (reference sequence). The CDR3 consists of 14 residues. CDR3 bases: TGTGCCAGTTTAGGCGGCAGTAAAAACTATGGCTACACCTTC. This encodes CASLGGSKNYGYTF.

Regarding this clone: Different DNA sequences within this sample yield the same CDR3. V gene TRBV19 combines with J gene TRBJ1-5; 7 nucleotides match TRBD1. This CDR3 comprises 13 residues. Germline V gene data show CDR1 as LNHDA and CDR2 as SQIVND (reference sequence). Unmatched junction bases numbered 4, after V lost 4 bases and J lost 7 bases. The CDR3: CASSTGGGQPQHF. DNA of the CDR3: TGTGCCAGTAGTACAGGGGGTGGACAGCCCCAGCATTTT. The entire variable domain, with the rest obtained from reference TRBV19 and TRBJ1-5, is as follows: DGGITQSPKYLFRKEGQNVTLSCEQNLNHDAMYWYRQDPGQGLRLIYYSQIVNDFQKGDIAEGYSVSREKKESFPLTVTSAQKNPTAFYLCASSTGGGQPQHFGDGTRLSIL.

The rearrangement links TRBV30 to TRBJ2-7; 9 nucleotides match TRBD2. V was pared by 0 bases and J by 5 bases, with 14 bases of the junction left unmatched. This CDR3 spans 17 amino acids. CDR1 is GTSNPN, CDR2 SVGIG, per germline (reference sequence). The CDR3 loop is CAWSVRNSGRLRHEQYF. CDR3 nucleotides: TGTGCCTGGAGTGTACGGAATAGCGGGAGACTCCGCCACGAGCAGTACTTC.

The chain uses TRBV4-2 and TRBJ2-7, with 7 bases matching TRBD1. This CDR3 has 16 amino acids. The J segment lost 7 bases and the V segment lost 1 base, leaving 13 bases of the junction unmatched. The germline V gene has CDR1 LGHNA and CDR2 YNFKEQ. Here the CDR3 reads CASSQGDRVPSGEQYF. The CDR3 DNA reads as TGTGCCAGCAGCCAAGGTGACAGGGTCCCTTCGGGAGAGCAGTACTTC.

The chain has TRBV6-6 and TRBJ1-2; the D is unclear. The CDR3 sequence is 14 residues long. The V gene lost 4 bases and the J gene lost 6 bases, with 15 bases spanning the gap. Germline V gives CDR1 MNHNY, CDR2 SVGAGI (reference sequence). The CDR3 DNA follows: TGTGCCAGCAGTTTACTCCTCCCGCGGGATGGCTACACCTTC. This codes for CASSLLLPRDGYTF.

This clone has just a few counts. The CDR3 nucleotides read TGTGCCAGCAGTCGAAATACAGGGGATGGGGGTGGAAACACCATATATTTT. Amino acids: CASSRNTGDGGGNTIYF. The genes are TRBV6-6 and TRBJ1-3, with TRBD1 matching 7 bases. The CDR3 contains 17 residues. V was clipped by 5 bases and J by 3 bases; unmatched bases: 13. Germline CDR1 is MNHNY and CDR2 is SVGAGI (reference sequence).

V gene TRBV6-6 combines with J gene TRBJ2-2; a possible D gene is TRBD1 (6 bases). This CDR3 contains 16 residues. Germline-derived CDR1 and CDR2 are MNHNY and SVGAGI (reference sequence). V was trimmed by 7 bases and J by 1 base, leaving 16 bases between them. This CDR3 reads CASTPGASGNTGELFF. In DNA, the CDR3 is TGTGCCAGCACCCCAGGGGCAAGTGGGAACACCGGGGAGCTGTTTTTT.

The V gene is TRBV27, the J gene TRBJ1-6; TRBD1 matches at 8 bases. Germline CDR1 and CDR2: MNHEY and SMNVEV (reference sequence). This CDR3 has 16 amino acids. The J segment lost 7 bases and the V segment lost 0 bases, leaving 5 bases of the junction unmatched. The CDR3 here is CASSLSFRQGNSPLHF. CDR3 DNA sequence: TGTGCCAGCAGTTTATCCTTCAGACAGGGGAATTCACCCCTCCACTTT.

This clone was seen only once. This chain connects TRBV10-3 to TRBJ2-5, with D possibly TRBD2 on 5 matching bases. Germline V lookup: CDR1 ENHRY, CDR2 SYGVKD. This CDR3 is built from 14 residues. Trimming took 5 bases from V and 2 from J, leaving 12 bases between them. The CDR3 loop is CAISSTSGQETQYF. For the CDR3, the DNA is TGTGCCATCAGTTCAACGAGCGGTCAAGAGACCCAGTACTTC.

The chain has TRBV4-3 and TRBJ2-5; 11 bases are shared with TRBD2. This CDR3 contains 16 residues. The J segment lost 1 base and the V segment lost 4 bases, leaving 5 bases of the junction unmatched. The germline CDR1 and CDR2 sequences are LGHNA and YSLEER. CDR3 bases: TGCGCCAGCAGCCTCTCTAGCGGGGGGTTCCAAGAGACCCAGTACTTC. Protein: CASSLSSGGFQETQYF.

This clone was seen a handful of times. This rearrangement joins TRBV5-4 to TRBJ1-2; 9 bases fit TRBD1. Trimming took 0 bases from V and 4 from J; bases not matched to a gene: 4. CDR1 SGHNT and CDR2 YYREEE come from the germline V gene (reference sequence). The CDR3 covers 15 residues. CDR3 protein: CASSLGGQGTYGYTF. CDR3 nucleotide sequence: TGTGCCAGCAGCTTGGGTGGACAGGGGACCTATGGCTACACCTTC.

The rearrangement links TRBV18 to TRBJ2-4; 9 bases are shared with TRBD1. V trimming: 3 bases; J trimming: 9 bases; junction bases outside the gene matches: 9. The CDR3 extends over 15 amino acids. Per the germline V gene, CDR1 is KGHSH and CDR2 is LQKENI. CDR3 nucleotides: TGTGCCAGCTCACCGCCGACAGGGGGGGATACCATTCAGTACTTC. Its translation: CASSPPTGGDTIQYF.